Described below is a single T cell receptor (beta chain) sequence and its context. Its antigen is unknown. The CDR3 has 15 residues. The germline gives CDR1 LGHNA, CDR2 YSLEER. Trimming took 1 base from V and 5 from J, leaving 12 bases between them. Clones were read by immunoSEQ multiplex PCR, and TCRdb kept only the in-frame ones, dropping some. This sample has about 4,800 clones, with roughly two thirds found just once. The sample originates from a study of CD8 T cell repertoires and HIV-1 epitope variants. In the study overall: Tested: three Gag epitope families, Nef HW9 and YT9.

This sequence joins TRBV4-3 and TRBJ2-1, with D perhaps matching TRBD1 (6 bases). This receptor was obtained from a male donor with HIV. The specimen sequenced was cultured CD8+ T cells derived from PBMCs. The CDR3 nucleotides are TGCGCCAGCAGCCAAGTTAACAGGGTAAACAATGAGCAGTTCTTC. Its protein product is CASSQVNRVNNEQFF.